These T cell receptor beta chains were read from a single sample in a study of blood T cells in healthy people across ages. MiXCR, run by TCRdb on the 5' RACE reads, gives a single entry per CDR3 protein. This repertoire shows 1.5 million to 2 million distinct CDR3 sequences, about 39% found once; its top ten account for more than 20%. Source material: blood. The receptors come from a human donor in good health. The CDR3 runs from the conserved cysteine through the conserved F or W. A D gene is named only where the DNA matches it firmly. The listing skips clone size in some rows; elsewhere it reads once, few, many or a size class.

cdr3_nt,cdr3_aa,j_call,clone_size,v_call,d_call
TGTGCCAGCCGTACGAGAAGGGGATCGGGCACAGATACGCAGTATTTT,CASRTRRGSGTDTQYF,TRBJ2-3,-,TRBV12-3/TRBV12-4,-
TGTGCCTGGAGTGGATTGATGAACACTGAAGCTTTCTTT,CAWSGLMNTEAFF,TRBJ1-1,-,TRBV30,-
TGTGCCAGCAGCTTCCTAGAGCTCTTGGGAGAGACCCAGTACTTC,CASSFLELLGETQYF,TRBJ2-5,few,TRBV7-2,-
TGTGCCAGCAGCGGGGGACAGGGCCATTCACCCCTCCACTTT,CASSGGQGHSPLHF,TRBJ1-6,few,TRBV5-6,TRBD1
TGTGCCAGCAGCTTACCGTTTTCAACTAATGAAAAACTGTTTTTT,CASSLPFSTNEKLFF,TRBJ1-4,-,TRBV7-9,-
TGTGCCAGCAGCCCCCGAGAAGACTACACTGAAGCTTTCTTT,CASSPREDYTEAFF,TRBJ1-1,-,TRBV4-2,-
TGTGCCAGCAGTCCCCAGGGAAAGGATGGCTACACCTTC,CASSPQGKDGYTF,TRBJ1-2,once,TRBV12-3/TRBV12-4,-
TGCGCCAGCAGCCAAGATATGGGAGGGGTGGTGAGGGGAGGCTACACCTTC,CASSQDMGGVVRGGYTF,TRBJ1-2,-,TRBV4-3,-
TGTGCCAGCAGTATGACTAGGCTCTATGGCTACACCTTC,CASSMTRLYGYTF,TRBJ1-2,few,TRBV27,-
TGTGCCAGCAGCTTAAATGGGGGGGAGACCGGGGAGCTGTTTTTT,CASSLNGGETGELFF,TRBJ2-2,few,TRBV7-2,TRBD2
TGCAGTGCTAGAGGGGGCGGGGGTAGCACAGATACGCAGTATTTT,CSARGGGGSTDTQYF,TRBJ2-3,-,TRBV20-1,TRBD2
TGTGCCATCGGTACCCTCTACAATGAGCAGTTCTTC,CAIGTLYNEQFF,TRBJ2-1,-,TRBV10-3,-
TGTGCCAGCAGCCCAACAGGGGCTGGATACATTCAGTACTTC,CASSPTGAGYIQYF,TRBJ2-4,-,TRBV7-8,TRBD1
TGCAGTGCTAGATTTGGCGGGGGGGGCACCGGGGAGCTGTTTTTT,CSARFGGGGTGELFF,TRBJ2-2,-,TRBV20-1,TRBD2
TGTGCTAGTGGTTTCGACTGGGGGGCAGATACGCAGTATTTT,CASGFDWGADTQYF,TRBJ2-3,-,TRBV12-5,-
TGCAGCGTTGAGGCAGATGAGCAGTTCTTC,CSVEADEQFF,TRBJ2-1,many,TRBV29-1,-
TGTGCCAGCACCCTTACTGGGGCCAACGTCCTGACTTTC,CASTLTGANVLTF,TRBJ2-6,many,TRBV3-1,-
TGCGCCAGCAGCCAATACCAGGATGGACAGGGCACGAATGAAAAACTGTTTTTT,CASSQYQDGQGTNEKLFF,TRBJ1-4,-,TRBV4-1,TRBD1
TGTGCCAGCAGTTCGGGAAGTGGTAGCAATCACCCCCAGCATTTT,CASSSGSGSNHPQHF,TRBJ1-5,few,TRBV27,-
TGTGCCAGCAGTGCTTTGAACACCGGGGAGCTGTTTTTT,CASSALNTGELFF,TRBJ2-2,-,TRBV9,-
TGCAGTGCTAGAGTGGGTAGCGGGGGCCGTCCTCCCCTCTCCACGCATTATACGCAGTATTTT,CSARVGSGGRPPLSTHYTQYF,TRBJ2-3,many,TRBV20-1,TRBD2
TGTGCCAGCAGCTTAAGCCCGGGGGGCCGCTCCTACGAGCAGTACTTC,CASSLSPGGRSYEQYF,TRBJ2-7,many,TRBV7-9,-
TGCGCCAGCAGCTTGGAACAGGGTCGTATCGATACTGAAGCTTTCTTT,CASSLEQGRIDTEAFF,TRBJ1-1,-,TRBV5-1,-
TGTGCCAGCAGTGTCGTCGAGGCAGCTCAAGAGACCCAGTACTTC,CASSVVEAAQETQYF,TRBJ2-5,-,TRBV6-5,-
TGTGCCAGCAGCCCCACACCGGGACAGTACCTACAAGGGCAGTTCTTC,CASSPTPGQYLQGQFF,TRBJ2-1,few,TRBV7-2,TRBD1
TGCAGTGCTAGGCCACTAGCGGGGGGGTTGATGAATGAGCAGTTCTTC,CSARPLAGGLMNEQFF,TRBJ2-1,-,TRBV20-1,TRBD2
TGTGCCAGCAGCGGATCAGGACTAGCGGGGGGACAAGAGACCCAGTACTTC,CASSGSGLAGGQETQYF,TRBJ2-5,-,TRBV7-2,TRBD2
TGCAGCGTTGAGCTCTCCACAGATACGCAGTATTTT,CSVELSTDTQYF,TRBJ2-3,many,TRBV29-1,-
TGCGCCAGCAGGTTGATCGGGTCGAACACTGAAGCTTTCTTT,CASRLIGSNTEAFF,TRBJ1-1,-,TRBV5-1,-
TGTGCCAGCAGCTTAACGGCTAGTTTGTATCCCAATGAGCAGTTCTTC,CASSLTASLYPNEQFF,TRBJ2-1,-,TRBV9,-
TGCGCCAGCAGCTCCACTAGCGACTCCTACAATGAGCAGTTCTTC,CASSSTSDSYNEQFF,TRBJ2-1,few,TRBV5-1,TRBD2
TGTGCCTCCGGGTGGGGGCTTCATAATACACCCCTCCACTTT,CASGWGLHNTPLHF,TRBJ1-6,few,TRBV12-3/TRBV12-4,-
TGTGCCAGCAGTTACTCGAGGACAGGGGGCTCCTACGAGCAGTACTTC,CASSYSRTGGSYEQYF,TRBJ2-7,-,TRBV6-6,TRBD1
TGCAGCGTTGACACCACCTCCGGGACAGGGGGCTCCCACGAGCAGTACTTC,CSVDTTSGTGGSHEQYF,TRBJ2-7,-,TRBV29-1,TRBD1
TGTGCCAGCAGCTTGACGGGACCGGACTCCTACGAGCAGTACTTC,CASSLTGPDSYEQYF,TRBJ2-7,-,TRBV5-5,-
TGTGCCAGCAGCCTTAGTTATCTGACGAAAAAACTGTTTTTT,CASSLSYLTKKLFF,TRBJ1-4,few,TRBV7-6,-
TGCAGTGCTCCCTTGGCAGGACCATCTTACAATGAGCAGTTCTTC,CSAPLAGPSYNEQFF,TRBJ2-1,-,TRBV20-1,-
TGTGCCAGCAGCGGGGATCGGCCGCAGTATTTT,CASSGDRPQYF,TRBJ2-3,-,TRBV2,-
TGTGCCAGCAGCCGAAGGGGGGGGACGTATAGAACCATTCAGTACTTC,CASSRRGGTYRTIQYF,TRBJ2-4,few,TRBV28,-
TGTACCAGCAGTGGGAATTACAATGAGCAGTTCTTC,CTSSGNYNEQFF,TRBJ2-1,-,TRBV12-3/TRBV12-4,-
TGCGCCAGCAGCTTGGAGTGGCGGGGGGCTGTGGAGACCCAGTACTTC,CASSLEWRGAVETQYF,TRBJ2-5,few,TRBV5-1,TRBD2
TGCAGCGCCGACCCGGGGACAGCTGACTATGGCTACACCTTC,CSADPGTADYGYTF,TRBJ1-2,-,TRBV29-1,TRBD1
TGTGCCATCAGTGAACATAGGGCTAGCGGGGTCTCCTACGAGCAGTACTTC,CAISEHRASGVSYEQYF,TRBJ2-7,few,TRBV10-3,TRBD2
TGTGCCAGCAGTTTTAATTTCAGGACCCAGTACTTC,CASSFNFRTQYF,TRBJ2-5,few,TRBV12-3/TRBV12-4,-
TGCAGTGCATCGGGACAGATCCGCAATAAGCAGTTCTTC,CSASGQIRNKQFF,TRBJ2-1,-,TRBV20-1,TRBD1
TGTGCCAGCAGCTTAGGGTCGGGGACTGGAAACACCATATATTTT,CASSLGSGTGNTIYF,TRBJ1-3,few,TRBV7-6,-
TGCAGTGCTAGAAAGGTAGCGGGGGAGACATCCTACGAGCAGTACTTC,CSARKVAGETSYEQYF,TRBJ2-7,-,TRBV20-1,TRBD2
TGTGCCAGCAGTAAGACAGGGAGGTGGGAAAAGAAACTGTTTTTT,CASSKTGRWEKKLFF,TRBJ1-4,-,TRBV12-3/TRBV12-4,TRBD1
TGCGCCAGCAGCTTGGCCCCGGGACAGGGGGGAACTAACTATGGCTACACCTTC,CASSLAPGQGGTNYGYTF,TRBJ1-2,-,TRBV5-1,TRBD1
TGTGCTGGTGGGTCGGGAACCACAGATACGCAGTATTTT,CAGGSGTTDTQYF,TRBJ2-3,-,TRBV12-5,-
TGTGCCATCAGTGATGTAGGGAGTCGCCTTGAGCAGTTCTTC,CAISDVGSRLEQFF,TRBJ2-1,-,TRBV10-3,-
TGTGCCACCACCCCATCACGGGGGGGAGAAGCTTTCTTT,CATTPSRGGEAFF,TRBJ1-1,-,TRBV24-1,-
TGTGCCAGCAGCTTTCAGGGTTCGGACAATGAGCAGTTCTTC,CASSFQGSDNEQFF,TRBJ2-1,few,TRBV7-2,-
TGTGCCAGCAGCCCCCGGGCGGGATTCAATCAGCCCCAGCATTTT,CASSPRAGFNQPQHF,TRBJ1-5,few,TRBV12-3/TRBV12-4,-
TGCAGTGCTTCCGGGACAGGGGGTTTTAATGAGCAGTTCTTC,CSASGTGGFNEQFF,TRBJ2-1,-,TRBV20-1,TRBD1